Reported below is one T cell receptor beta chain. The antigen is not known. The data stem from a study of radiotherapy plus CTLA-4 blockade in lung cancer. On the study more broadly: Among patients, about 17% showed objective responses, and roughly 31% had disease control. Study-level points and caveats: The study found tumor-derived TCR clones expanded in blood after radiotherapy plus ipilimumab. Per reports, early blood T cell clone dynamics, plus interferon-beta, forecast response most strongly.

The CDR3 covers 11 residues. The J segment lost 6 bases and the V segment lost 6 bases, leaving 4 bases of the junction unmatched. The germline gives CDR1 DFQATT, CDR2 SNEGSKA (reference sequence). Measured with immunoSEQ multiplex PCR; TCRdb has only the in-frame clones, and not every one. The repertoire includes fewer than 150,000 clones, about 77% of them detected once, and 4% to 6% sits in the top ten. CTLA-4 blockade using ipilimumab, together with focal radiation, was received by patients with chemo-refractory metastatic non-small-cell lung cancer. The receptor was isolated from a human donor with non-small cell lung cancer who had a partial response to radiotherapy plus ipilimumab. The sample was peripheral blood, taken from a patient treated with radiotherapy plus ipilimumab. The rearrangement uses TRBV20-1 and TRBJ1-1; 7 bases match TRBD1. The CDR3 DNA follows: TGCAGTGCCCTCAGGGGGGCTGAAGCTTTCTTT. Amino acid sequence: CSALRGAEAFF.